The 24 T cell receptor beta chains given below trace back to one sample, sequenced in a study of cytomegalovirus exposure and HLA in healthy donors. 60 Vbeta and 13 Jbeta primers were used in PCR. Using immunoSEQ multiplex PCR, the repertoire was profiled, and TCRdb retains in-frame clones only, with some absent. The data show 150,000 to 200,000 clones, over 70% seen once. The sample consisted of PBMCs. The receptors originated from a young man in good health and CMV-seronegative.

J is TRBJ2-6 and V is TRBV29-1, with D hard to call. This CDR3 is 13 amino acids long. V lost 6 bases and J lost 4, with 10 bases in between. Germline V gene sequence: CDR1 SQVTM, CDR2 ANQGSEA. Here the CDR3 DNA reads TGCAGCGTCCCCGACACGGGGGCCAACGTCCTGACTTTC. As protein: CSVPDTGANVLTF.

The chain links TRBV6-5 to TRBJ2-1; 7 bases map to TRBD2. Germline-derived CDR1 and CDR2 are MNHEY and SVGAGI. The V segment lost 6 bases and the J segment 6 bases; nucleotides outside the gene matches: 11. The CDR3 has 15 residues. The CDR3 DNA reads TGTGCCAGCAGCCCTAACCGGGACTATCGCAATGAGCAGTTCTTC. Its protein is CASSPNRDYRNEQFF.

This chain connects TRBV7-9 to TRBJ2-7; maybe TRBD1 (6 bases). Trimming left V 5 bases short and J 0 bases short, with 8 bases between. Germline V gene lookup returns CDR1 SEHNR and CDR2 FQNEAQ (reference sequence). This CDR3 is 13 amino acids long. The CDR3 here is CASSTQGSYEQYF. In nucleotides, the CDR3 is TGTGCCAGCAGCACACAGGGCTCCTACGAGCAGTACTTC.

The rearrangement joins TRBV28 to TRBJ1-1, with D unclear. Germline-derived CDR1 and CDR2 are MDHEN and SYDVKM. The CDR3 runs to 11 residues. V dropped 7 bases and J dropped 1 base, with 4 bases sitting between them. The CDR3 DNA reads as TGTGCCAGCACGGGGAACACTGAAGCTTTCTTT. It codes for CASTGNTEAFF.

The chain uses TRBV7-6 and TRBJ1-2; perhaps TRBD1 as D (5 bases). Germline assignment: CDR1 SGHVS and CDR2 FNYEAQ. CDR3 length: 15 amino acids. V lost 1 base and J 1 base, leaving 10 bases between the germline ends. CDR3 DNA sequence: TGTGCCAGCAGCTTAGATCAGGGAGGTAACTATGGCTACACCTTC. Amino acids: CASSLDQGGNYGYTF.

The V and J genes are TRBV6-5 and TRBJ2-7; a possible D gene is TRBD1 (5 bases). The CDR3 sequence is 15 residues long. Between the trimmed V and J ends, which lost 2 bases and 2 bases, there was a span of 13 bases. Germline assignment: CDR1 MNHEY and CDR2 SVGAGI. CDR3 residues: CASSYDWTPPYEQYF. DNA for the CDR3: TGTGCCAGCAGTTACGATTGGACACCTCCCTACGAGCAGTACTTC.

The chain has TRBV5-1 and TRBJ2-3; tentative D call: TRBD2 (5 bases). CDR3 length equals 12 residues. The V gene lost 3 bases and the J gene lost 4 bases, with 6 bases spanning the gap. CDR1 and CDR2 from the germline V gene are SGHRS and YFSETQ. CDR3 residues: CASSWGADTQYF. For the CDR3, the DNA is TGCGCCAGCAGCTGGGGAGCAGATACGCAGTATTTT.

This sequence joins TRBV2 and TRBJ2-7; 7 bases fit TRBD1. Germline V gene sequence: CDR1 SNHLY, CDR2 FYNNEI. V lost 3 bases, J lost 6 bases, and 11 bases stayed unmatched. CDR3 size: 15 residues. Written as DNA, the CDR3 is TGTGCCAGCAGTGACCTAAGGGACAGCGTTAGCGAGCAGTACTTC. It codes for CASSDLRDSVSEQYF. The full variable domain, its missing parts supplied by reference TRBV2 and TRBJ2-7, is EPEVTQTPSHQVTQMGQEVILRCVPISNHLYFYWYRQILGQKVEFLVSFYNNEISEKSEIFDDQFSVERPDGSNFTLKIRSTKLEDSAMYFCASSDLRDSVSEQYFGPGTRLTVT.

The chain employs TRBV4-3 and TRBJ1-4; D gene ambiguous. CDR3 size: 15 residues. CDR1 is LGHNA, CDR2 YSLEER, per germline. V shed 1 base and J shed 7 bases, with 13 bases lying between them. The CDR3 region has the DNA TGCGCCAGCAGCCAAGGCGGTGCGATGGGTGAAAAACTGTTTTTT. It specifies CASSQGGAMGEKLFF.

The J gene is TRBJ1-2, the V gene TRBV9; possibly TRBD1 for D (5 bases). Germline assignment: CDR1 SGDLS and CDR2 YYNGEE. The length of the CDR3 is 16 residues. V shed 3 bases and J shed 0 bases, with 15 bases lying between them. The DNA for the CDR3 is TGTGCCAGCAGCGCCCTCGGGGCGGGAGCTAACTATGGCTACACCTTC. Translation: CASSALGAGANYGYTF.

The chain couples TRBV28 to TRBJ2-5; the D gene is possibly TRBD2 (6 bases). Per germline, CDR1 MDHEN and CDR2 SYDVKM. The V end was cut by 5 bases, the J end by 9 bases, with 19 bases between. This CDR3 contains 14 residues. The CDR3 reads CASSASSGPGAQYF. DNA of the CDR3: TGTGCCAGCAGTGCCTCAAGTGGACCGGGGGCCCAGTACTTC.

Only a few counts were recorded for this clone. This chain connects TRBV30 to TRBJ1-5; 7 nucleotides align to TRBD1. CDR1 is GTSNPN and CDR2 is SVGIG in the germline V gene (reference sequence). J gave up 0 bases and V 0 bases, and 8 bases lay outside the gene matches. There are 17 residues in the CDR3. The CDR3 region is CAWSVGQVLYSNQPQHF. The CDR3 DNA reads TGTGCCTGGAGTGTAGGACAGGTTCTTTATAGCAATCAGCCCCAGCATTTT.

In this sample, this clone turned up a few times. This chain links TRBV9 with TRBJ2-2; TRBD2 might be the D (5 bases). The CDR3 length is 14 residues. The V gene's germline CDR1 is SGDLS and CDR2 YYNGEE. The V end lost 4 bases, the J end lost 5 bases, and 12 bases lay between the germline ends. The CDR3 loop reads CASSPPTGTGELFF. The DNA for the CDR3 is TGTGCCAGCAGCCCACCTACGGGGACCGGGGAGCTGTTTTTT.

The CDR3 nucleotides are TGCAGCGTTCCCAGGGTTGGTAATTCACCCCTCCACTTT. Translation: CSVPRVGNSPLHF. This chain links TRBV29-1 with TRBJ1-6, with a possible D match to TRBD1 (5 bases). Between the trimmed V and J ends, which lost 5 bases and 6 bases, there was a span of 11 bases. Per the germline V gene, CDR1 is SQVTM and CDR2 is ANQGSEA. CDR3 size: 13 residues.

This sequence joins TRBV28 and TRBJ1-2; the D gene is possibly TRBD1 (5 bases). Germline-derived CDR1 and CDR2 are MDHEN and SYDVKM. Trimming left V 3 bases short and J 8 bases short, with 19 bases between. CDR3 length equals 15 residues. The CDR3 region is CASSFDPPGRGGYTF. The CDR3 DNA is TGTGCCAGCAGTTTTGACCCGCCGGGGAGGGGAGGCTACACCTTC.

The chain has TRBV27 and TRBJ2-7; 9 positions agree with TRBD1. The germline gives CDR1 MNHEY, CDR2 SMNVEV (reference sequence). Trimming at V came to 4 bases and at J to 4 bases, leaving 5 bases not matched to a gene. This CDR3 has 14 amino acids. CDR3 DNA sequence: TGTGCCAGCAGTTATACAGGGGGCGGGTACGAGCAGTACTTC. This sequence encodes CASSYTGGGYEQYF.

The chain combines TRBV11-2 with TRBJ1-1; the match to TRBD1 covers 10 bases. The V and J ends lost 2 bases and 0 bases, in that order; junction bases with no gene match: 9. CDR1 and CDR2 from the germline V gene are SGHAT and FQNNGV. The CDR3 runs to 18 residues. CDR3 DNA sequence: TGTGCCAGCAGCTTAACGGGACAGGGGTGGAGAATGAACACTGAAGCTTTCTTT. Protein product: CASSLTGQGWRMNTEAFF.

The rearrangement joins TRBV19 to TRBJ2-1; D possibly corresponds to TRBD1 (5 bases). Germline lookup yields CDR1 LNHDA and CDR2 SQIVND (reference sequence). V shed 5 bases and J shed 0 bases, with 8 bases lying between them. The CDR3 length is 14 residues. The CDR3 spells CASSQDSSYNEQFF. In nucleotides, the CDR3 is TGTGCCAGTAGTCAAGACAGCTCCTACAATGAGCAGTTCTTC.

V and J are TRBV6-5 and TRBJ2-3, with 10 bases lining up with TRBD1. Germline values: CDR1 MNHEY, CDR2 SVGAGI. Losses at the gene ends were 7 bases for V and 6 bases for J; bases not matched to a gene: 4. The CDR3 spans 13 residues. The CDR3 nucleotides are TGTGCCAGCAAAGGGACAGGGGTGGATACGCAGTATTTT. Translation: CASKGTGVDTQYF.

V is TRBV9 and J is TRBJ1-4, with D possibly matching TRBD1 (5 bases). This CDR3 region has 15 residues. V shed 4 bases and J shed 7 bases, with 17 bases lying between them. CDR1 and CDR2 (germline): SGDLS, YYNGEE. The CDR3: CASSSRGDPSEKLFF. The CDR3, as DNA: TGTGCCAGCAGCTCGCGGGGGGATCCCTCTGAAAAACTGTTTTTT.

V and J are TRBV25-1 and TRBJ2-1, with D possibly TRBD2 on 7 matching bases. V was pared by 1 base and J by 7 bases, with 17 bases between. The CDR3 has 16 residues. Germline CDR1 MGHDK, CDR2 SYGVNS. The CDR3 here is CASSEWSGGAMNEQFF. The DNA for the CDR3 is TGTGCCAGCAGTGAATGGAGTGGGGGGGCTATGAATGAGCAGTTCTTC.

The chain carries TRBV10-3 and TRBJ1-6; D unclear. Germline CDR1 and CDR2: ENHRY and SYGVKD. CDR3 length: 16 amino acids. The V end was cut by 0 bases, the J end by 7 bases, with 13 bases between. The CDR3 DNA is TGTGCCATCAGTGAGTCGCGAGGAATCGCAAATTCACCCCTCCACTTT. Translation: CAISESRGIANSPLHF.

The chain couples TRBV30 to TRBJ2-3; D unresolved. Germline V gene sequence: CDR1 GTSNPN, CDR2 SVGIG (reference sequence). The V gene lost 1 base and the J gene lost 3 bases, with 14 bases spanning the gap. The CDR3 has 15 residues. The CDR3 spells CAWSGSIGATDTQYF. CDR3 nucleotides: TGTGCCTGGAGTGGTTCTATTGGAGCGACAGATACGCAGTATTTT.

This sequence joins TRBV7-9 and TRBJ2-7, with D maybe TRBD2 (5 bases). Per germline, CDR1 SEHNR and CDR2 FQNEAQ (reference sequence). The CDR3 length is 16 residues. The V end was cut by 1 base, the J end by 6 bases, with 19 bases between. This CDR3 is CASSLVEVGSHGEQYF. CDR3 nucleotides: TGTGCCAGCAGCTTAGTTGAGGTAGGGAGTCACGGCGAGCAGTACTTC. Filled out from reference TRBV7-9 and TRBJ2-7, the complete variable domain reads DTGVSQNPRHKITKRGQNVTFRCDPISEHNRLYWYRQTLGQGPEFLTYFQNEAQLEKSRLLSDRFSAERPKGSFSTLEIQRTEQGDSAMYLCASSLVEVGSHGEQYFGPGTRLTVT.